The T cell receptor (beta chain) described here comes from a study of blood T cell repertoires in COVID-19. For the study at large: T cells, B-cell-depleted T cells, or PBMCs supplied cDNA or gDNA.

Assay: immunoSEQ multiplex PCR; the TCRdb copy retains only in-frame clones and omits some. The table has hundreds of thousands of clones, around 89% seen once. Germline values: CDR1 LGHNT, CDR2 FRNRAP. The CDR3 is 16 amino acids. Trimming took off 2 bases at V and 0 bases at J, with 12 bases between the two ends. Seattle cases were enrolled at active infection and followed longitudinally. Sequenced: peripheral blood. This receptor was obtained from a woman in her twenties or thirties with COVID-19, enrolled during active disease. The V gene is TRBV12-5, the J gene TRBJ2-3, with a weak D call TRBD2 (6 bases). CDR3 sequence reads: CASGLWGVRSTDTQYF. The CDR3 DNA reads TGTGCTAGTGGTTTGTGGGGGGTGCGAAGCACAGATACGCAGTATTTT.